Presented here are 10 T cell receptor beta chains from one specimen sequenced in a study of T-cell memory formation after mild COVID-19. Using its own MiXCR run on the 5' RACE reads, TCRdb lists one record per CDR3 protein. This sample has 120,000 to 150,000 distinct CDR3 sequences; about 5.7% occur once, and the top ten carry 2% to 2.5%. Sequencing used PBMCs or a T cell subset sorted from them (not recorded which). These receptors were obtained from an adult woman who had mild COVID-19 (a few samples of this study predate the infection). Cell type and time point are not known.

A few counts support this clonotype. The rearrangement uses TRBV30 and TRBJ1-6; unclear D gene. Trimming pared 3 bases from V and 6 bases from J, leaving 12 bases between. The CDR3 is made up of 14 amino acids. CDR1 GTSNPN and CDR2 SVGIG come from the germline V gene (reference sequence). CDR3 protein: CAWSAGRINSPLHF. DNA for the CDR3: TGTGCCTGGAGCGCGGGTCGGATTAATTCACCCCTCCACTTT. The variable domain in full, completed from reference TRBV30 and TRBJ1-6, reads SQTIHQWPATLVQPVGSPLSLECTVEGTSNPNLYWYRQAAGRGLQLLFYSVGIGQISSEVPQNLSASRPQDRQFILSSKKLLLSDSGFYLCAWSAGRINSPLHFGNGTRLTVT.

In its sample, this clonotype was seen a few times. The chain joins TRBV18 to TRBJ2-1; no definite D call. V was trimmed by 2 bases and J by 3 bases, leaving 11 bases between them. Germline CDR1 KGHSH, CDR2 LQKENI. The CDR3 is made up of 15 amino acids. CDR3 DNA sequence: TGTGCCAGCTCACCAGGGTTGCACAGCTACAATGAGCAGTTCTTC. Translated: CASSPGLHSYNEQFF.

This clonotype occurred a few times. This rearrangement joins TRBV12-3 or TRBV12-4 to TRBJ2-2, with 8 bases matching TRBD1. The CDR3 runs 15 residues. Trimming removed 5 bases from V and 3 bases from J; junction bases left unmatched: 5. The CDR3 DNA reads as TGTGCCAGCAGTAAACAGGGGGATCACACCGGGGAGCTGTTTTTT. Encoded protein: CASSKQGDHTGELFF.

The chain is built from TRBV20-1 and TRBJ1-4, with 9 bases matching TRBD1. The CDR3 extends over 15 amino acids. Germline values: CDR1 DFQATT, CDR2 SNEGSKA (reference sequence). This CDR3 reads CAAGTGRATNEKLFF. The CDR3, as DNA: TGCGCCGCCGGGACAGGGAGGGCAACTAATGAAAAACTGTTTTTT.

This clonotype has a handful of counts. This chain links TRBV6-5 with TRBJ1-1; D gene ambiguous. Germline CDR1 is MNHEY and CDR2 is SVGAGI. V lost 4 bases and J lost 0, with 15 bases in between. The CDR3 length is 16 residues. The CDR3 here is CASSWANLAMNTEAFF. The CDR3, as DNA: TGTGCCAGCAGTTGGGCCAATTTGGCGATGAACACTGAAGCTTTCTTT.

There are many counts of this clonotype. The chain recombines TRBV29-1 with TRBJ1-3; D unclear. Germline V gene data show CDR1 as SQVTM and CDR2 as ANQGSEA. V was trimmed by 7 bases and J by 1 base, leaving 8 bases between them. CDR3 length equals 12 residues. CDR3: CSAGVSGNTIYF. The CDR3 DNA is TGCAGCGCCGGGGTATCTGGAAACACCATATATTTT.

This clonotype showed up just a few times. V and J are TRBV4-2 and TRBJ2-7; tentative D call: TRBD2 (13 bases). Trimming took 4 bases from V and 3 from J, leaving 40 bases between them. This CDR3 comprises 23 residues. Germline CDR1 is LGHNA and CDR2 is YNFKEQ. The CDR3 loop is CASSPLGTGTGGELAGGLYEQYF. CDR3 coding DNA: TGTGCCAGCAGCCCCCTGGGTACCGGGACAGGGGGCGAACTAGCGGGAGGGCTCTACGAGCAGTACTTC.

V usage is TRBV25-1 and J usage is TRBJ2-7; a weak D match, TRBD1 (5 bases). Germline V gene lookup returns CDR1 MGHDK and CDR2 SYGVNS. The CDR3 extends over 14 amino acids. V dropped 4 bases and J dropped 1 base, with 11 bases sitting between them. Here the CDR3 reads CASSVGQGSYEQYF. The CDR3 DNA sequence: TGTGCCAGCAGTGTAGGGCAGGGATCCTACGAGCAGTACTTC.

This clonotype was seen a handful of times. The CDR3 region has the DNA TGTGCCAGCAGCATACCCCCTGGGAGGCTAGCGGGAGGGCCGCGGACCGGGGAGCTGTTTTTT. Translating it yields CASSIPPGRLAGGPRTGELFF. The chain is built from TRBV11-2 and TRBJ2-2, with 12 bases matching TRBD2. This CDR3 has 21 amino acids. CDR1 and CDR2 (germline): SGHAT, FQNNGV. Trimming took 5 bases from V and 5 from J; bases not matched to a gene: 21. Full variable domain (outside the CDR3, taken from reference TRBV11-2 and TRBJ2-2): EAGVAQSPRYKIIEKRQSVAFWCNPISGHATLYWYQQILGQGPKLLIQFQNNGVVDDSQLPKDRFSAERLKGVDSTLKIQPAKLEDSAVYLCASSIPPGRLAGGPRTGELFFGEGSRLTVL.

The rearrangement links TRBV27 to TRBJ2-2; D possibly corresponds to TRBD2 (7 bases). V was clipped by 1 base and J by 1 base, with 10 bases between them. Germline CDR1 and CDR2: MNHEY and SMNVEV (reference sequence). This CDR3 comprises 16 residues. The DNA of the CDR3 is TGTGCCAGCAGTTTATACGGGGGGCGGAACACCGGGGAGCTGTTTTTT. Encoded protein: CASSLYGGRNTGELFF.